This T cell receptor beta chain came from a study of cytomegalovirus exposure and HLA in healthy donors. 13 Jbeta primers and 60 Vbeta primers were used for the PCR. Repertoires were generated with immunoSEQ multiplex PCR, while TCRdb's copy carries only in-frame clones and drops some. The sample yields 150,000 to 200,000 clones, 70% to 90% seen once. Worth noting for this clone: Its antigen is still unknown.

Study-level results: There were under 200 TCR beta chains listed as cytomegalovirus-associated.

Germline CDR1 and CDR2: KGHSH and LQKENI. The CDR3 runs to 17 residues. Trimming cost V 1 base and J 8 bases; bases outside gene matches: 14. The chain joins TRBV18 to TRBJ1-1; TRBD1 matches 9 bases. The source is a man between 18 and 35 years old in good health and CMV-seropositive. The sample consisted of PBMCs. DNA of the CDR3: TGTGCCAGCTCACCACAAACACAGGGGGCGAGCGGGATAGAAGCTTTCTTT. Translated, it gives CASSPQTQGASGIEAFF.